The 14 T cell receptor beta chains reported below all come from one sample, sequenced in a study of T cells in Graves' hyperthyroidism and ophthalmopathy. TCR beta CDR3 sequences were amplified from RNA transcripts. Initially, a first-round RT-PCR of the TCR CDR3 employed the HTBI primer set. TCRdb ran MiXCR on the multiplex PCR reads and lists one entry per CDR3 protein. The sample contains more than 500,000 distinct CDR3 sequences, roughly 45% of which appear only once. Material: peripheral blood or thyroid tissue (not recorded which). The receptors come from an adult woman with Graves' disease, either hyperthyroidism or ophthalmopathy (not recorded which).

CDR3 residues: CASSINGGPASSYNEQFF. The CDR3 DNA is TGTGCCAGCAGCATTAATGGGGGACCGGCGAGCTCCTACAATGAGCAGTTCTTC. This chain links TRBV7-3 with TRBJ2-1; tentatively, D is TRBD1 or TRBD2 (5 bases each). The CDR3 covers 18 residues. CDR1 and CDR2 from the germline V gene are SGHTA and FQGTGA. V was clipped by 5 bases and J by 0 bases, with 20 bases between them. The full variable domain, completed using reference TRBV7-3 and TRBJ2-1, is GAGVSQTPSNKVTEKGKYVELRCDPISGHTALYWYRQSLGQGPEFLIYFQGTGAADDSGLPNDRFFAVRPEGSVSTLKIQRTERGDSAVYLCASSINGGPASSYNEQFFGPGTRLTVL.

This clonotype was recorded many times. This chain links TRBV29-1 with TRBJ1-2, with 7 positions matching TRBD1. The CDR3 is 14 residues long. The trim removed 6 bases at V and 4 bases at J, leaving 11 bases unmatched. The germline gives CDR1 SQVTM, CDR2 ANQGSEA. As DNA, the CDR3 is TGCAGCGTCGGACCTGAGGGGGCCGGCTATGGCTACACCTTC. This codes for CSVGPEGAGYGYTF. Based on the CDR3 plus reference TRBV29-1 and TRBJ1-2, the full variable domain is SAVISQKPSRDICQRGTSLTIQCQVDSQVTMMFWYRQQPGQSLTLIATANQGSEATYESGFVIDKFPISRPNLTFSTLTVSNMSPEDSSIYLCSVGPEGAGYGYTFGSGTRLTVV.

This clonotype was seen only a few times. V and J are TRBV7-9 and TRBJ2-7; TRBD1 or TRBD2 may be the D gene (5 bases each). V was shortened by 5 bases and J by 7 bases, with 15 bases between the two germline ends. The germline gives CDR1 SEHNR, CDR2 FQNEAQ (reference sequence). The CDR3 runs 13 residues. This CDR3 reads CASSRDATREQYF. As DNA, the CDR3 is TGTGCCAGCAGCCGGGACGCCACCAGGGAGCAGTACTTC.

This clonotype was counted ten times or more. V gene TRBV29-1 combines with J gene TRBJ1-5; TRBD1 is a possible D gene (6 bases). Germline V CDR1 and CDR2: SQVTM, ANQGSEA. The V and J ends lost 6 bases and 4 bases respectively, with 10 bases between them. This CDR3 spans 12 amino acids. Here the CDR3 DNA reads TGCAGCGTCGGGACACCGAATCAGCCCCAGCATTTT. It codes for CSVGTPNQPQHF.

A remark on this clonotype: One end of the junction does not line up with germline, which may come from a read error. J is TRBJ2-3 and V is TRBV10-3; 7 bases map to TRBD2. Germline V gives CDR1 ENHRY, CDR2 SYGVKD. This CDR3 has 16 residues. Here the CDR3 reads CATSPSEAGALDAQYF. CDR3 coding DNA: TGCGCCACATCCCCGTCCGAGGCGGGAGCATTAGACGCGCAGTATTTT.

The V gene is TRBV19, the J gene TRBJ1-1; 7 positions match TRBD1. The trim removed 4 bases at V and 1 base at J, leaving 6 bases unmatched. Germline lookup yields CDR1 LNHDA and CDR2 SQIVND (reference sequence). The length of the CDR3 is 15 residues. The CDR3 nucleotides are TGTGCCAGTAGTAACAGGAGGGGGCCGAACACTGAAGCTTTCTTT. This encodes CASSNRRGPNTEAFF.

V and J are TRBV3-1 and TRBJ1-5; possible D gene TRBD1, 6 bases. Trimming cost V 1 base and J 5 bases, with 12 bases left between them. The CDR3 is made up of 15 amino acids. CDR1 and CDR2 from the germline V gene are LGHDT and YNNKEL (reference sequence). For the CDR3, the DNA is TGTGCCAGCAGCCAAGTCCAGGGGTCGGATCAGCCCCAGCATTTT. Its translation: CASSQVQGSDQPQHF.

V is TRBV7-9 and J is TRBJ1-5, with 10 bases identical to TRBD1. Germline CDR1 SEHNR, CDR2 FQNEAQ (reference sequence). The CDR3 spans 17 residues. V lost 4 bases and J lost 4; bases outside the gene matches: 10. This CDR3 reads CASSSSRDRGSNQPQHF. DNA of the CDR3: TGTGCCAGCAGCTCTTCCCGGGACAGGGGATCAAATCAGCCCCAGCATTTT.

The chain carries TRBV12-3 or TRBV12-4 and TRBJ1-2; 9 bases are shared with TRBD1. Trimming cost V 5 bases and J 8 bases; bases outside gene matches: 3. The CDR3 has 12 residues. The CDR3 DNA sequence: TGTGCCAGCAGTCGACAGGGGGGCGGCTACACCTTC. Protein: CASSRQGGGYTF.

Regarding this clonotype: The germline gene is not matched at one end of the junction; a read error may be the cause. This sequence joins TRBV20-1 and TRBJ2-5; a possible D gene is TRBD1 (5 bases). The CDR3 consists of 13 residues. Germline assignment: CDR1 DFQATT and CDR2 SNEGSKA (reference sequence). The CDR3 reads CSASRGYQGTQYF. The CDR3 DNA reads TGCAGTGCTAGTAGGGGTTACCAAGGGACCCAGTACTTC.

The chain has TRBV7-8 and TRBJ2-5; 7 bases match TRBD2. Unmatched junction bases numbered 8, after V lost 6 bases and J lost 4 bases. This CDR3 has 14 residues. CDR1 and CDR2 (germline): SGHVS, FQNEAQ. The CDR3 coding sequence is TGTGCCAGCAGTGCAGCTAGCGGTCCAGAGACCCAGTACTTC. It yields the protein CASSAASGPETQYF.

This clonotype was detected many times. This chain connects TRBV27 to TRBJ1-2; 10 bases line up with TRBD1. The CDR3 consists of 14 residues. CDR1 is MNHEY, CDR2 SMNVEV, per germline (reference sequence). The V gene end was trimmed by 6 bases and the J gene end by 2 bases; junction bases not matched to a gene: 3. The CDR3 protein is CASSTDRGNYGYTF. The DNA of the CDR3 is TGTGCCAGCAGCACGGACAGGGGGAACTATGGCTACACCTTC.

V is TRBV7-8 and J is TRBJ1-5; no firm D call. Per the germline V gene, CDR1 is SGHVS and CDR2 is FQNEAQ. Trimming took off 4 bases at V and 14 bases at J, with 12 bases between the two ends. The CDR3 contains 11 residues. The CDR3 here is CASSSLSYEHF. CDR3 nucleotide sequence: TGTGCCAGCAGCTCACTTAGCTACGAGCATTTT. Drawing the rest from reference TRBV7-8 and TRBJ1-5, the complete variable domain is GAGVSQSPRYKVAKRGQDVALRCDPISGHVSLFWYQQALGQGPEFLTYFQNEAQLDKSGLPSDRFFAERPEGSVSTLKIQRTQQEDSAVYLCASSSLSYEHFGDGTRLSIL.

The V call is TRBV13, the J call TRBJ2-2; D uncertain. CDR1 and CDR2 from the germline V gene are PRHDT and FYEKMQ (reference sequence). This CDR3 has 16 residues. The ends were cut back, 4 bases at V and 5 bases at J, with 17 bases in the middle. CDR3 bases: TGTGCCAGCAGCTATTATGGAAGAACCGAAACCGGGGAGCTGTTTTTT. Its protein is CASSYYGRTETGELFF. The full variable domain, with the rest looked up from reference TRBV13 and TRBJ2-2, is AAGVIQSPRHLIKEKRETATLKCYPIPRHDTVYWYQQGPGQDPQFLISFYEKMQSDKGSIPDRFSAQQFSDYHSELNMSSLELGDSALYFCASSYYGRTETGELFFGEGSRLTVL.